The present entry profiles one TCR beta chain with its context. The sample comes from a study of T cell changes during pregnancy in multiple sclerosis. Trimming removed 5 bases from V and 4 bases from J; junction bases left unmatched: 9. Germline CDR1 is MNHEY and CDR2 is SMNVEV (reference sequence). The CDR3 runs 16 residues. Sequencing was performed with immunoSEQ multiplex PCR; in TCRdb, only in-frame clones are kept and a portion is missing. The sample has about 80,000 clones, 90% to 95% seen once. The sample here was peripheral blood, taken before pregnancy. The chain joins TRBV27 to TRBJ1-2, with 11 bases lining up with TRBD1. The receptor was derived from a female donor with multiple sclerosis, enrolled in a pregnancy study. This chain's CDR3 is CASSQIHGTGGYGYTF. DNA for the CDR3: TGTGCCAGCAGTCAAATCCACGGGACAGGGGGCTATGGCTACACCTTC.